Detailed here is one T cell receptor beta chain. The CDR3 is 16 amino acids. Germline V CDR1 and CDR2: SGHTA, FQGNSA. The sample belongs to a study of monozygotic twins with inflammatory bowel disease. TCRdb reprocessed the 5' RACE reads, keeping one entry per CDR3 protein, no DNA. The sample has around 450,000 distinct CDR3 sequences. This TCR came from a human donor with ulcerative colitis or Crohn's disease, or a healthy co-twin of an affected twin (not recorded which). The sequenced sample consisted of blood. The rearrangement joins TRBV7-2 to TRBJ1-6. The chain's CDR3 is CASSLVAGSYNSPLHF.